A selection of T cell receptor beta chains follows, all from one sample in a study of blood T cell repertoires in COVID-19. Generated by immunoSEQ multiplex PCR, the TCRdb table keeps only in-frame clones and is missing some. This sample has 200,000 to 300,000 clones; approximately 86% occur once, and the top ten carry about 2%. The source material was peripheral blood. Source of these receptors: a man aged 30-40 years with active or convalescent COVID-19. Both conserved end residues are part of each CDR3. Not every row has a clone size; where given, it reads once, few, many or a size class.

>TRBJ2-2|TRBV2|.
CASSITSTGELFF
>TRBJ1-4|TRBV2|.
CASSKSTTNEKLFF
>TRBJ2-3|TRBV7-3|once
CASSFGGNTDTQYF
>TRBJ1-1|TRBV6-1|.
CASSVIQNTEAFF
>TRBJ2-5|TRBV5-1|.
CASSSRLAGGHETQYF
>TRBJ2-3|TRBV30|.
CACSLGSGESTDTQYF
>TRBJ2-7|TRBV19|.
CASSSSGRDLSYEQYF
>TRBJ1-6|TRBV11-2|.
CASSLGGLGNSPLHF
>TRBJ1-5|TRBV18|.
CASSPASNQPQHF
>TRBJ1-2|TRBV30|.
CAWSVLGGYYGYTF
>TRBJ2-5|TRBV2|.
CASERTGRETQYF
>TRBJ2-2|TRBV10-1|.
CASPSLDRANTGELFF
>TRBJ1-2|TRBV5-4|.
CASSLATDRYRGYTF
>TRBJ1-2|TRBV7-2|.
CASSLVFSYGYTF
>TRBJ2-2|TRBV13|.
CASSFIAGGNTGELFF
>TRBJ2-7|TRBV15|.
CATSREDRLPSTFEQYF
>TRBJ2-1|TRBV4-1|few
CASSQRDSFPSEQFF
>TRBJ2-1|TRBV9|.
CASSVAVYNEQFF
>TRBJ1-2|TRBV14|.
CASSPIGTGGYGYTF
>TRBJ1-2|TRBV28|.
CASSLLGGAYGYTF
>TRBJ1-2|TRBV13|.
CASSPSPLDRGGSFYGYTF
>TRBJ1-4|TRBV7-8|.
CASSILRVGANEKLFF
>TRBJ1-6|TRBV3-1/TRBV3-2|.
CASSPRAGTGFWFRSPLHF
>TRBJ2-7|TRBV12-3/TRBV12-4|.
CASSFEIYEQYF
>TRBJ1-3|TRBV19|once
CASSQNVGASGNTIYF
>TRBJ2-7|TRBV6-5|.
CASSTDRAAYEQYF
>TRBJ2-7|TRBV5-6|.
CASSLTGWEQYF
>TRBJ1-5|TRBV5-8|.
CASSEFRGSGISRQPQHF
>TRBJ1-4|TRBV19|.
CASTSVYRRGEKLFF
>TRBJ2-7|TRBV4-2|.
CASSRLRGDRGDYEQYF
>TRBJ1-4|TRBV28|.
CASSLRQGAFEKLFF
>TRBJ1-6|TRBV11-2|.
CASSLDGPGLGSPLHF
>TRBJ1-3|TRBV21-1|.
CASSKVWRGASGNTIYF
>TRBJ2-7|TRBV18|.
CASSPGQGIYEQYF
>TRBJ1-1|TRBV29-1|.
CSATHRGAEAFF
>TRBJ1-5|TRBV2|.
CASREDRGNQPQHF
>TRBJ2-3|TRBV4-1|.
CASSQEFGRDTQYF
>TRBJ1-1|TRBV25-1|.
CASTQWGQRAETAFF
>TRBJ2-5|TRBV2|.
CASTRGARETQYF
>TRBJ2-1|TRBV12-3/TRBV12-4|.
CASSLAPGNEQFF
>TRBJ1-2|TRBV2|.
CASRPLTGTGATF
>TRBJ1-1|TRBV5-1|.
CASSLNPGNTEAFF
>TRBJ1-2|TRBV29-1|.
CSVEQTMGQLANYGYTF
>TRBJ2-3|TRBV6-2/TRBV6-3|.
CASSYGQKTDTQYF
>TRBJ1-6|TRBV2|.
CASSVGQGYNSPLHF
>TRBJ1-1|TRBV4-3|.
CASSQAPGQGGEAFF
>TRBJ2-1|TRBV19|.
CASSLTSGEVSDEQFF
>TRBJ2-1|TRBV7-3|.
CASSLTRGSYNEQFF
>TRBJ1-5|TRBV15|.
CATSSDRGRDQPQHF
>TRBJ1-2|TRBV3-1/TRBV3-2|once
CASSQEGGRYYGYTF
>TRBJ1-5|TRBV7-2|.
CASSLNAGTDNQPQHF
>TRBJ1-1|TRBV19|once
CASSPPIRTGGEAFF
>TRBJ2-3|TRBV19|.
CASSMTSTDTQYF
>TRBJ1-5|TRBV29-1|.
CSASQGANQPQHF
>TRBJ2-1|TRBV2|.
CASNEVAGGPKFF
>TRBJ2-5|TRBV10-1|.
CASSEGPGDQETQYF
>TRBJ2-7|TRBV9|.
CASSAASGGDYEQYF
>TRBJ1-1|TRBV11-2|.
CASSLEGQTNTEAFF